These T cell receptor beta chains were read from a single sample in a study of blood T cell repertoires in COVID-19. Sequencing was performed with immunoSEQ multiplex PCR; in TCRdb, only in-frame clones are kept and a portion is missing. The sample contains 200,000 to 250,000 clones, around 81% of which appear only once. Sequencing input: peripheral blood. These TCRs come from a man aged 25 to 40 who had recovered from COVID-19. CDR3s include the opening cysteine and the closing phenylalanine or tryptophan. The order of the fields is D gene, J gene, clone size, V gene, CDR3 protein, CDR3 DNA. The D gene is left open where the match is weak. Size values are once, few and many counts, or a class for expanded clones, and some rows have none.

>TRBD2|TRBJ2-3|few|TRBV7-3
CASSFRGGADTQYF
TGTGCCAGCAGCTTCCGGGGAGGGGCAGATACGCAGTATTTT
>NA|TRBJ2-2|NA|TRBV9
CASSPGDRNTGELFF
TGTGCCAGCAGCCCGGGGGACAGGAACACCGGGGAGCTGTTTTTT
>NA|TRBJ1-1|once|TRBV6-2/TRBV6-3
CASSYSPTGGGRGNTEAFF
TGTGCCAGCAGTTACTCCCCCACCGGAGGGGGGAGGGGGAACACTGAAGCTTTCTTT
>TRBD1|TRBJ1-3|NA|TRBV7-8
CASSTYRGSGNTIYF
TGTGCCAGCAGCACGTACAGGGGTAGCGGAAACACCATATATTTT
>TRBD2|TRBJ2-3|few|TRBV5-6
CASSLTSGVTDTQYF
TGTGCCAGCAGCTTAACTAGCGGGGTCACAGATACGCAGTATTTT
>NA|TRBJ1-3|NA|TRBV5-1
CASSLAEDGGYTIYF
TGCGCCAGCAGCTTGGCGGAGGACGGAGGATACACCATATATTTT
>TRBD2|TRBJ2-1|once|TRBV7-9
CASSPKRGGPPYNEQFF
TGTGCCAGCAGCCCAAAGCGGGGGGGCCCCCCGTACAATGAGCAGTTCTTC
>TRBD2|TRBJ2-1|NA|TRBV5-4
CASSLRLAGGSSYNEQFF
TGTGCCAGCAGCTTAAGACTAGCGGGGGGGAGCTCCTACAATGAGCAGTTCTTC
>TRBD1|TRBJ1-2|NA|TRBV18
CASSTGMDYGYTF
TGTGCCAGCTCGACAGGGATGGACTATGGCTACACCTTC
>NA|TRBJ1-2|NA|TRBV20-1
CSARDKGSYTF
TGCAGTGCTAGAGATAAGGGGAGCTACACCTTC
>TRBD1|TRBJ1-3|NA|TRBV2
CASSGLSGQGGNTIYF
TGTGCCAGCAGTGGGTTGTCGGGACAGGGTGGAAACACCATATATTTT
>NA|TRBJ2-7|once|TRBV7-9
CASSQQGSYEQYF
TGTGCCAGCAGCCAACAGGGCTCCTACGAGCAGTACTTC
>NA|TRBJ2-2|NA|TRBV24-1
CATRATAGAGELFF
TGTGCCACCAGGGCTACCGCAGGGGCCGGGGAGCTGTTTTTT
>NA|TRBJ1-1|NA|TRBV2
CASSEQLENTEAFF
TGTGCCAGCAGTGAACAGCTAGAGAACACTGAAGCTTTCTTT
>NA|TRBJ1-4|NA|TRBV3-1/TRBV3-2
CASSQDQGSDEKLFF
TGTGCCAGCAGCCAAGATCAGGGATCGGATGAAAAACTGTTTTTT
>TRBD1|TRBJ1-1|NA|TRBV6-6
CASSVPYRGRRTEAFF
TGTGCCAGCAGTGTTCCATACAGGGGTCGAAGGACTGAAGCTTTCTTT
>NA|TRBJ1-2|NA|TRBV6-4
CASSGGGYTF
TGTGCCAGCAGTGGGGGCGGCTACACCTTC
>TRBD1|TRBJ1-2|NA|TRBV5-1
CASSLVLGAGGSSNYGYTF
TGCGCCAGCAGCTTGGTGTTAGGTGCAGGGGGGAGTTCTAACTATGGCTACACCTTC
>TRBD1|TRBJ1-1|NA|TRBV28
CASSLPRGINTEAFF
TGTGCCAGCAGTTTACCCAGGGGGATAAACACTGAAGCTTTCTTT
>TRBD1|TRBJ1-2|NA|TRBV5-6
CASSLAIGTGYGYTF
TGTGCCAGCAGCTTGGCCATCGGGACAGGGTACGGCTACACCTTC
>NA|TRBJ1-3|NA|TRBV2
CASSDRGQAGNTIYF
TGTGCCAGCAGTGACAGGGGCCAGGCTGGAAACACCATATATTTT
>NA|TRBJ1-5|NA|TRBV19
CASSTQTGYSNQPQHF
TGTGCCAGTAGTACTCAGACAGGATATAGCAATCAGCCCCAGCATTTT
>TRBD1|TRBJ1-1|NA|TRBV5-4
CASSLGTGPVNTEAFF
TGTGCCAGCAGCTTGGGGACAGGGCCAGTGAACACTGAAGCTTTCTTT
>TRBD1|TRBJ1-4|NA|TRBV6-5
CASRPGQGREKLFF
TGTGCCAGCAGGCCGGGACAGGGAAGGGAAAAACTGTTTTTT
>NA|TRBJ2-7|NA|TRBV11-2
CASSRRDEQYF
TGTGCCAGCAGCCGGAGGGACGAGCAGTACTTC
>TRBD2|TRBJ2-1|NA|TRBV6-5
CASSQEVAGGREQFF
TGTGCCAGCAGCCAAGAGGTAGCGGGGGGGCGAGAGCAGTTCTTC
>NA|TRBJ1-1|few|TRBV7-9
CASSAAGPIGTEAFF
TGTGCCAGCAGTGCGGCAGGGCCCATAGGAACTGAAGCTTTCTTT
>TRBD2|TRBJ2-1|few|TRBV4-2
CASSQDFSGGANEQFF
TGTGCCAGCAGCCAAGATTTTAGCGGGGGGGCCAATGAGCAGTTCTTC
>TRBD1|TRBJ2-7|NA|TRBV19
CASSASGTGSYEQYF
TGTGCCAGTAGTGCCTCCGGGACAGGGTCCTACGAGCAGTACTTC
>NA|TRBJ1-6|NA|TRBV19
CASEPGARSSYNSPLHF
TGTGCCAGCGAGCCCGGCGCGCGGAGCTCCTATAATTCACCCCTCCACTTT
>TRBD1|TRBJ1-1|NA|TRBV5-1
CASSSIRQGNTEAFF
TGCGCCAGCAGCTCCATTCGACAGGGGAACACTGAAGCTTTCTTT
>TRBD1|TRBJ2-7|NA|TRBV12-5
CASGDRTGGYEQYF
TGTGCTAGTGGTGATCGGACAGGGGGTTACGAGCAGTACTTC